This T cell receptor beta chain is drawn from a study of cytomegalovirus exposure and HLA in healthy donors. Germline CDR1 reads SEHNR; CDR2 reads FQNEAQ (reference sequence). This CDR3 spans 13 amino acids. V was pared by 4 bases and J by 4 bases, with 8 bases between. General study points: Prior analysis indicated that the majority of TCR beta V segments exhibited productivity approximately 87% or approximately 30% of the time.

It was with 60 Vbeta and 13 Jbeta primers that the PCR ran. The repertoire was sequenced with immunoSEQ multiplex PCR; TCRdb's copy has only in-frame clones and lacks some. The sample yields 150,000 to 160,000 clones, over 60% seen once. This clone was picked up a small number of times. What it binds is not known. The rearrangement joins TRBV7-9 to TRBJ1-5; D may be TRBD1 (5 bases). The receptor comes from a woman aged 40-49 years in good health and CMV-seronegative. The specimen was PBMCs. Here the CDR3 DNA reads TGTGCCAGCAGCTCTCAGGGAAATCAGCCCCAGCATTTT. Protein: CASSSQGNQPQHF.